The 29 T cell receptor beta chains reported below all come from one sample, sequenced in a study of blood T cell repertoires in COVID-19. Profiled with immunoSEQ multiplex PCR; TCRdb holds only in-frame clones, not every one. This repertoire shows about 410,000 clones, approximately 90% found once; its top ten account for under 2%. The specimen was peripheral blood. These receptors all come from a middle-aged woman with COVID-19, enrolled during active disease.

The chain is built from TRBV6-5 and TRBJ2-7; 8 bases agree with TRBD2. J was trimmed by 5 bases and V by 6 bases; bases with no gene match: 9. The CDR3 length is 14 residues. The germline V gene has CDR1 MNHEY and CDR2 SVGAGI. CDR3 in DNA: TGTGCCAGCAGGCGAGGACTAGCAAACCACGAGCAGTACTTC. It translates to CASRRGLANHEQYF.

V is TRBV6-5 and J is TRBJ2-7; tentative D call: TRBD1 (5 bases). CDR3 length equals 12 residues. Germline values: CDR1 MNHEY, CDR2 SVGAGI. Deletions cut 9 bases from V and 6 bases from J, with 15 bases between. The CDR3 DNA reads TGTGCCAGTACTGATCAGGGCCGCGAGCAGTACTTC. It encodes CASTDQGREQYF.

V usage is TRBV5-5 and J usage is TRBJ2-5; 7 bases map to TRBD2. Germline trimming cut 2 bases from V and 2 bases from J; bases unmatched to any gene: 9. This CDR3 spans 16 amino acids. The germline V gene has CDR1 SGHKS and CDR2 YYEKEE (reference sequence). For the CDR3, the DNA is TGTGCCAGCAGCTTTGGGGAGGGTGACCGTCAAGAGACCCAGTACTTC. Amino acids: CASSFGEGDRQETQYF.

This clone was picked up one time. V usage is TRBV7-8 and J usage is TRBJ2-5; D uncertain. Trimming cost V 1 base and J 3 bases, with 9 bases left between them. Per the germline V gene, CDR1 is SGHVS and CDR2 is FQNEAQ. The CDR3 has 14 residues. DNA for the CDR3: TGTGCCAGCAGCTTAGAATGGCTAGAAGAGACCCAGTACTTC. This sequence encodes CASSLEWLEETQYF.

J is TRBJ1-5 and V is TRBV6-2 or TRBV6-3; the D is unclear. The CDR3 runs to 14 residues. The germline CDR1 and CDR2 sequences are MNHEY and SVGEGT. The V and J ends lost 4 bases and 4 bases respectively, with 11 bases between them. CDR3 residues: CASSSWGGNQPQHF. CDR3 in DNA: TGTGCCAGCAGTTCCTGGGGAGGGAATCAGCCCCAGCATTTT.

CDR3 DNA sequence: TGTGCCAGCACTAGGACTAGCGGGGGAATTGGGGACCAGTACTTC. It yields the protein CASTRTSGGIGDQYF. This chain connects TRBV6-5 to TRBJ2-5; TRBD2 agrees at 13 bases. The CDR3 has 15 residues. Trimming cost V 7 bases and J 10 bases; bases outside gene matches: 12. Germline-derived CDR1 and CDR2 are MNHEY and SVGAGI.

About this clone: The sample has other DNA sequences that encode this CDR3 too. This chain connects TRBV27 to TRBJ2-3, with 10 bases lining up with TRBD2. This CDR3 has 15 residues. With 3 bases clipped from V and 0 bases from J, the junction kept 0 bases outside the gene matches. CDR1 MNHEY and CDR2 SMNVEV come from the germline V gene (reference sequence). The CDR3 reads CASSLTSGSTDTQYF. CDR3 DNA: TGTGCCAGCAGTTTGACTAGCGGGAGCACAGATACGCAGTATTTT.

The count of this clone is one. J is TRBJ2-1 and V is TRBV10-3, with 8 bases matching TRBD2. Germline CDR1 reads ENHRY; CDR2 reads SYGVKD. The CDR3 totals 13 residues. Germline trimming cut 8 bases from V and 7 bases from J; bases unmatched to any gene: 7. CDR3 region: CAIQRTSQNEQFF. The CDR3 bases are TGTGCCATCCAAAGGACTAGCCAGAATGAGCAGTTCTTC.

The gene calls are TRBV5-4 and TRBJ2-2; TRBD2 matches 11 bases. After removal of 5 bases from V and 2 bases from J, the junction contained 8 bases not matched to a gene. Germline V gene lookup returns CDR1 SGHNT and CDR2 YYREEE (reference sequence). CDR3 length: 17 amino acids. CDR3 sequence reads: CASRAGTSGFNTGELFF. The DNA for the CDR3 is TGTGCCAGCAGAGCCGGGACTAGCGGATTTAACACCGGGGAGCTGTTTTTT.

V usage is TRBV3-1 (or the pseudogene TRBV3-2) and J usage is TRBJ2-5; 8 bases align to TRBD2. The CDR3 covers 15 residues. Germline CDR1 reads LGHDT; CDR2 reads YNNKEL (reference sequence). V lost 6 bases and J lost 4; bases outside the gene matches: 10. CDR3 amino acids: CASRGDGLAAETQYF. CDR3 DNA: TGTGCCAGCAGGGGCGATGGACTAGCCGCAGAGACCCAGTACTTC.

The V gene is TRBV7-9, the J gene TRBJ2-7; 11 bases align to TRBD1. After removal of 3 bases from V and 7 bases from J, the junction contained 11 bases not matched to a gene. Germline CDR1 SEHNR, CDR2 FQNEAQ (reference sequence). The CDR3 totals 16 residues. The CDR3 sequence: CASSFRPGQGEWEQYF. The CDR3 DNA follows: TGTGCCAGCAGCTTCCGTCCGGGACAGGGGGAGTGGGAGCAGTACTTC.

CDR3 DNA sequence: TGTGCCACCCACCAGGATAACTATGGCTACACCTTC. Its translation: CATHQDNYGYTF. This chain uses TRBV28 with TRBJ1-2; no reliable D call. V lost 10 bases, J lost 1 base, and 10 bases lay in between. Germline V gives CDR1 MDHEN, CDR2 SYDVKM. The CDR3 length is 12 residues.

The chain links TRBV10-3 to TRBJ1-5, with a possible D match to TRBD1 (5 bases). Germline V gene sequence: CDR1 ENHRY, CDR2 SYGVKD. The germline V and J ends were trimmed by 10 bases and 7 bases, with 23 bases remaining between them. The CDR3 contains 15 residues. CDR3 DNA: TGTGCCACCAAAGAGGGACTCTACCCCTTACAGCCCCAGCATTTT. Translated: CATKEGLYPLQPQHF.

This chain joins TRBV28 and TRBJ2-5; no reliable D call. This CDR3 contains 14 residues. The germline V gene encodes CDR1 MDHEN and CDR2 SYDVKM. V lost 1 base, J lost 2 bases, and 8 bases lay in between. For the CDR3, the DNA is TGTGCCAGCAGTTTATCCTCAGCGCAAGAGACCCAGTACTTC. Its translation: CASSLSSAQETQYF.

The chain recombines TRBV7-9 with TRBJ1-1; 7 bases fit TRBD1. CDR1 SEHNR and CDR2 FQNEAQ come from the germline V gene (reference sequence). V trimming: 3 bases; J trimming: 1 base; junction bases outside the gene matches: 2. The CDR3 is 14 residues long. This chain's CDR3 is CASSLGQSNTEAFF. The CDR3, as DNA: TGTGCCAGCAGCTTGGGACAGTCGAACACTGAAGCTTTCTTT.

The gene calls are TRBV29-1 and TRBJ2-2; 14 nucleotides align to TRBD2. CDR3 length equals 15 residues. V lost 6 bases and J lost 5; bases outside the gene matches: 5. CDR1 SQVTM and CDR2 ANQGSEA come from the germline V gene. The DNA for the CDR3 is TGCAGCGTCCGACTAGCGGGAGGGCGGACCGGGGAGCTGTTTTTT. This encodes CSVRLAGGRTGELFF.

This sequence joins TRBV7-2 and TRBJ1-4; 7 nucleotides line up with TRBD1. The CDR3 length is 15 residues. J gave up 1 base and V 5 bases, and 4 bases lay outside the gene matches. From germline, CDR1 is SGHTA and CDR2 FQGNSA. As DNA, the CDR3 is TGTGCCAGCAGCCAGCAGGGGGGAACTAATGAAAAACTGTTTTTT. Its translation: CASSQQGGTNEKLFF.

The chain links TRBV4-1 to TRBJ1-5; D perhaps matches TRBD1 (5 bases). V shed 0 bases and J shed 4 bases, with 10 bases lying between them. This CDR3 spans 15 amino acids. Germline CDR1 is MGHRA and CDR2 is YSYEKL. The CDR3 DNA reads as TGCGCCAGCAGCCAAGATTGGGGGGGGAATCAGCCCCAGCATTTT. Translated, it gives CASSQDWGGNQPQHF.

The CDR3 region is CASREGASISPLHF. The CDR3 coding sequence is TGTGCCAGCAGGGAGGGGGCTTCCATTTCACCCCTCCACTTT. The rearrangement links TRBV2 to TRBJ1-6; 7 positions match TRBD1. The CDR3 runs 14 residues. V lost 6 bases and J lost 9; bases outside the gene matches: 8. Per the germline V gene, CDR1 is SNHLY and CDR2 is FYNNEI.

The chain uses TRBV9 and TRBJ1-3; 7 bases are a match to TRBD1. Germline trimming cut 3 bases from V and 2 bases from J; bases unmatched to any gene: 5. CDR1 SGDLS and CDR2 YYNGEE come from the germline V gene. The CDR3 is made up of 15 amino acids. The CDR3 sequence: CASSGQGHPGNTIYF. CDR3 coding DNA: TGTGCCAGCAGCGGACAGGGTCACCCTGGAAACACCATATATTTT.

CDR3 bases: TGTGCCAGCAGAACACAGGGAGATAATTCACCCCTCCACTTT. As protein: CASRTQGDNSPLHF. The chain links TRBV7-2 to TRBJ1-6; possibly TRBD1 for D (6 bases). There are 14 residues in the CDR3. CDR1 and CDR2 (germline): SGHTA, FQGNSA. V was trimmed by 6 bases and J by 5 bases, leaving 11 bases between them.

Remarks on this clone: The same CDR3 can be traced to other DNA sequences in this sample. The chain has TRBV7-3 and TRBJ1-5, with TRBD1 matching over 9 bases. Germline CDR1 is SGHTA and CDR2 is FQGTGA. The junction had 3 bases not matched to a gene; V was cut back by 4 bases and J by 5 bases. The CDR3 loop spans 14 amino acids. The CDR3 nucleotides read TGTGCCAGCAGCTCGACAGGGGGGGATCAGCCCCAGCATTTT. The encoded protein is CASSSTGGDQPQHF.

This chain joins TRBV11-2 and TRBJ1-2; D ambiguous. The V gene's germline CDR1 is SGHAT and CDR2 FQNNGV. V was shortened by 4 bases and J by 4 bases, with 16 bases between the two germline ends. The CDR3 has 15 residues. The CDR3 here is CASSSRMGESYGYTF. CDR3 coding DNA: TGTGCCAGCAGCTCCCGTATGGGAGAAAGCTATGGCTACACCTTC. Supplemented by reference TRBV11-2 and TRBJ1-2, the full variable domain reads EAGVAQSPRYKIIEKRQSVAFWCNPISGHATLYWYQQILGQGPKLLIQFQNNGVVDDSQLPKDRFSAERLKGVDSTLKIQPAKLEDSAVYLCASSSRMGESYGYTFGSGTRLTVV.

The V and J genes are TRBV27 and TRBJ2-7; D may be TRBD1 (5 bases). V was shortened by 0 bases and J by 6 bases, with 12 bases between the two germline ends. Germline V gene data show CDR1 as MNHEY and CDR2 as SMNVEV (reference sequence). The CDR3 has 14 residues. CDR3 sequence: CASSLSFLGPEQYF. DNA for the CDR3: TGTGCCAGCAGTTTATCGTTCCTGGGGCCCGAGCAGTACTTC.

V and J are TRBV7-2 and TRBJ1-6; TRBD1 matches 11 bases. Looked up from germline, CDR1 is SGHTA and CDR2 is FQGNSA. Trimming at V came to 1 base and at J to 9 bases, leaving 2 bases not matched to a gene. This CDR3 contains 15 residues. CDR3 residues: CASSLGGTGGSPLHF. CDR3 nucleotides: TGTGCCAGCAGCTTAGGCGGGACAGGGGGTTCACCCCTCCACTTT.

Written as DNA, the CDR3 is TGTGCCAGCAGCTTAGATTTGGCAGGCTTGAACACTGAAGCTTTCTTT. This gives the protein CASSLDLAGLNTEAFF. The rearrangement uses TRBV11-2 and TRBJ1-1; D remains unclear. Per germline, CDR1 SGHAT and CDR2 FQNNGV. This CDR3 contains 16 residues. V was pared by 0 bases and J by 0 bases, with 11 bases between.

This clone occurred once. The chain combines TRBV28 with TRBJ1-5, with unresolved D. Germline CDR1 MDHEN, CDR2 SYDVKM. The CDR3 sequence is 13 residues long. V lost 5 bases, J lost 9 bases, and 14 bases lay in between. CDR3 in DNA: TGTGCCAGCAGTCTTCGGAGTCGGCGGCCCCAGCATTTT. Translated, it gives CASSLRSRRPQHF.

This clone was observed once. The rearrangement links TRBV20-1 to TRBJ1-2; possibly TRBD1 for D (5 bases). CDR3 length: 12 residues. Germline values: CDR1 DFQATT, CDR2 SNEGSKA (reference sequence). V was shortened by 3 bases and J by 6 bases, with 11 bases between the two germline ends. The CDR3: CSASLAGNGYTF. CDR3 coding DNA: TGCAGTGCTAGTTTGGCAGGGAATGGCTACACCTTC.

Of note for this clone: This sample includes further DNA sequences coding for the same CDR3. The rearrangement links TRBV28 to TRBJ1-5, with TRBD1 matching over 10 bases. The CDR3 is made up of 13 amino acids. The germline gives CDR1 MDHEN, CDR2 SYDVKM. V was clipped by 5 bases and J by 7 bases; unmatched bases: 2. The CDR3 DNA follows: TGTGCCAGCAGTCGGGACAGGGGCCAGCCCCAGCATTTT. This translates into CASSRDRGQPQHF.